The 12 T cell receptor beta chains listed next were all sequenced from one sample in a study of human T cells and chemical hapten exposure. Using its own MiXCR run on the RACE reads, TCRdb lists one record per CDR3 protein. This sample carries about 120,000 distinct CDR3 sequences, about 13% of them seen once, and the ten largest clones take around 2.8%. Stated time point: pre-sensitization, week 0. Treatment defined: therapeutic diphenylcyclopropenone sensitization with weekly scalp DPC. This sample comprised whole blood, obtained in connection with sensitization to the hapten diphenylcyclopropenone (DPC). The receptor set was obtained from a woman aged 18-29 years with alopecia areata. Some clones in this sample may be carry-over from other donors' samples.

The chain links TRBV5-1 to TRBJ1-5; D is ambiguous. Germline V gene lookup returns CDR1 SGHRS and CDR2 YFSETQ. The CDR3 has 14 residues. V shed 4 bases and J shed 0 bases, with 8 bases lying between them. The CDR3 region is CASSPSGSNQPQHF. The CDR3 DNA reads as TGCGCCAGCAGCCCGTCTGGTAGCAATCAGCCCCAGCATTTT.

The V gene is TRBV12-3 or TRBV12-4, the J gene TRBJ1-2; D unresolved. Trimming took off 3 bases at V and 4 bases at J, with 9 bases between the two ends. The CDR3 has 13 residues. CDR3 nucleotides: TGTGCCAGCAGTTTTTCGGGGAGCTATGGCTACACCTTC. Residues: CASSFSGSYGYTF.

The chain recombines TRBV28 with TRBJ2-1, with TRBD1 as a possible D gene (5 bases). Germline V gene lookup returns CDR1 MDHEN and CDR2 SYDVKM. CDR3 length: 14 residues. Trimming left V 6 bases short and J 6 bases short, with 15 bases between. The CDR3 nucleotides are TGTGCCAGCAGCCCCTTAGGGGCGGCCAATGAGCAGTTCTTC. Amino acids: CASSPLGAANEQFF.

The rearrangement uses TRBV20-1 and TRBJ2-5; D not certain. The CDR3 is 11 residues long. CDR1 is DFQATT, CDR2 SNEGSKA, per germline (reference sequence). Between the trimmed V and J ends, which lost 6 bases and 0 bases, there was a span of 5 bases. The CDR3 DNA sequence: TGCAGTGCCCTGGACCAAGAGACCCAGTACTTC. Translation: CSALDQETQYF.

This chain links TRBV3-1 with TRBJ2-2; possible D gene TRBD1, 5 bases. Trimming removed 3 bases at V and 5 bases at J, with 13 bases between. Germline V CDR1 and CDR2: LGHDT, YNNKEL (reference sequence). The CDR3 runs 15 residues. In DNA, the CDR3 is TGTGCCAGCAGCCACAGCCAGGGTTATACCGGGGAGCTGTTTTTT. Protein sequence: CASSHSQGYTGELFF.

This chain joins TRBV10-1 and TRBJ2-3; the match to TRBD2 covers 16 bases. Trimming took 6 bases from V and 14 from J; bases not matched to a gene: 11. The CDR3 length is 15 residues. In germline, CDR1 is WNHNN, CDR2 SYGVQD (reference sequence). CDR3 residues: CASSPGLAGGKVRYF. CDR3 nucleotide sequence: TGCGCCAGCAGCCCGGGACTAGCGGGGGGGAAGGTTAGGTATTTT.

The chain carries TRBV4-3 and TRBJ2-4; 8 bases agree with TRBD1. CDR1 is LGHNA, CDR2 YSLEER, per germline. The CDR3 is 14 amino acids. Germline trimming cut 2 bases from V and 9 bases from J; bases unmatched to any gene: 6. For the CDR3, the DNA is TGCGCCAGCAGCCAATCCCGGACAGGGACCATTCAGTACTTC. Its translation: CASSQSRTGTIQYF.

This clonotype turned up a few times. The chain recombines TRBV28 with TRBJ2-3; D may match TRBD1 or TRBD2 (6 bases each). Germline V gene lookup returns CDR1 MDHEN and CDR2 SYDVKM. The CDR3 runs to 17 residues. Deletions cut 6 bases from V and 3 bases from J, with 22 bases between. In DNA, the CDR3 is TGTGCCAGCAGCCTCTGGGGGGACGGGGGCACGACAGATACGCAGTATTTT. This gives the protein CASSLWGDGGTTDTQYF.

The sample holds a few counts of this clonotype. The chain couples TRBV18 to TRBJ1-5; D gene ambiguous. The germline V and J ends were trimmed by 3 bases and 1 base, with 7 bases remaining between them. This CDR3 has 14 residues. Germline lookup yields CDR1 KGHSH and CDR2 LQKENI. This chain's CDR3 is CASSPRQSNQPQHF. The DNA for the CDR3 is TGTGCCAGCTCACCCAGACAAAGCAATCAGCCCCAGCATTTT.

This clonotype has more than one count but fewer than ten. This chain connects TRBV19 to TRBJ1-5; the match to TRBD1 covers 7 bases. The V and J ends lost 3 bases and 0 bases, in that order; junction bases with no gene match: 11. The CDR3 is 18 amino acids. CDR1 and CDR2 from the germline V gene are LNHDA and SQIVND (reference sequence). CDR3: CASSILRTGYLSNQPQHF. In DNA, the CDR3 is TGTGCCAGTAGTATCCTCCGGACAGGTTACCTTAGCAATCAGCCCCAGCATTTT. The full variable domain, its missing parts supplied by reference TRBV19 and TRBJ1-5, is DGGITQSPKYLFRKEGQNVTLSCEQNLNHDAMYWYRQDPGQGLRLIYYSQIVNDFQKGDIAEGYSVSREKKESFPLTVTSAQKNPTAFYLCASSILRTGYLSNQPQHFGDGTRLSIL.

The chain links TRBV11-3 to TRBJ1-1; TRBD1 might be the D (6 bases). This CDR3 has 14 amino acids. Germline CDR1 SGHNT, CDR2 YENEEA. V lost 5 bases, J lost 6 bases, and 16 bases lay in between. This CDR3 is CASSAAGQNAEAFF. DNA for the CDR3: TGTGCCAGCAGCGCCGCGGGACAAAACGCTGAAGCTTTCTTT. Variable domain in full (rest from reference TRBV11-3 and TRBJ1-1): EAGVVQSPRYKIIEKKQPVAFWCNPISGHNTLYWYLQNLGQGPELLIRYENEEAVDDSQLPKDRFSAERLKGVDSTLKIQPAELGDSAVYLCASSAAGQNAEAFFGQGTRLTVV.

The V call is TRBV7-6, the J call TRBJ2-2, with D maybe TRBD1 (7 bases). The germline CDR1 and CDR2 sequences are SGHVS and FNYEAQ. The V gene lost 5 bases and the J gene lost 7 bases, with 17 bases spanning the gap. The CDR3 contains 15 residues. The CDR3 DNA is TGTGCCAGCAGCCAACCAGGGGGGCCCATCGGGGAGCTGTTTTTT. This gives the protein CASSQPGGPIGELFF.